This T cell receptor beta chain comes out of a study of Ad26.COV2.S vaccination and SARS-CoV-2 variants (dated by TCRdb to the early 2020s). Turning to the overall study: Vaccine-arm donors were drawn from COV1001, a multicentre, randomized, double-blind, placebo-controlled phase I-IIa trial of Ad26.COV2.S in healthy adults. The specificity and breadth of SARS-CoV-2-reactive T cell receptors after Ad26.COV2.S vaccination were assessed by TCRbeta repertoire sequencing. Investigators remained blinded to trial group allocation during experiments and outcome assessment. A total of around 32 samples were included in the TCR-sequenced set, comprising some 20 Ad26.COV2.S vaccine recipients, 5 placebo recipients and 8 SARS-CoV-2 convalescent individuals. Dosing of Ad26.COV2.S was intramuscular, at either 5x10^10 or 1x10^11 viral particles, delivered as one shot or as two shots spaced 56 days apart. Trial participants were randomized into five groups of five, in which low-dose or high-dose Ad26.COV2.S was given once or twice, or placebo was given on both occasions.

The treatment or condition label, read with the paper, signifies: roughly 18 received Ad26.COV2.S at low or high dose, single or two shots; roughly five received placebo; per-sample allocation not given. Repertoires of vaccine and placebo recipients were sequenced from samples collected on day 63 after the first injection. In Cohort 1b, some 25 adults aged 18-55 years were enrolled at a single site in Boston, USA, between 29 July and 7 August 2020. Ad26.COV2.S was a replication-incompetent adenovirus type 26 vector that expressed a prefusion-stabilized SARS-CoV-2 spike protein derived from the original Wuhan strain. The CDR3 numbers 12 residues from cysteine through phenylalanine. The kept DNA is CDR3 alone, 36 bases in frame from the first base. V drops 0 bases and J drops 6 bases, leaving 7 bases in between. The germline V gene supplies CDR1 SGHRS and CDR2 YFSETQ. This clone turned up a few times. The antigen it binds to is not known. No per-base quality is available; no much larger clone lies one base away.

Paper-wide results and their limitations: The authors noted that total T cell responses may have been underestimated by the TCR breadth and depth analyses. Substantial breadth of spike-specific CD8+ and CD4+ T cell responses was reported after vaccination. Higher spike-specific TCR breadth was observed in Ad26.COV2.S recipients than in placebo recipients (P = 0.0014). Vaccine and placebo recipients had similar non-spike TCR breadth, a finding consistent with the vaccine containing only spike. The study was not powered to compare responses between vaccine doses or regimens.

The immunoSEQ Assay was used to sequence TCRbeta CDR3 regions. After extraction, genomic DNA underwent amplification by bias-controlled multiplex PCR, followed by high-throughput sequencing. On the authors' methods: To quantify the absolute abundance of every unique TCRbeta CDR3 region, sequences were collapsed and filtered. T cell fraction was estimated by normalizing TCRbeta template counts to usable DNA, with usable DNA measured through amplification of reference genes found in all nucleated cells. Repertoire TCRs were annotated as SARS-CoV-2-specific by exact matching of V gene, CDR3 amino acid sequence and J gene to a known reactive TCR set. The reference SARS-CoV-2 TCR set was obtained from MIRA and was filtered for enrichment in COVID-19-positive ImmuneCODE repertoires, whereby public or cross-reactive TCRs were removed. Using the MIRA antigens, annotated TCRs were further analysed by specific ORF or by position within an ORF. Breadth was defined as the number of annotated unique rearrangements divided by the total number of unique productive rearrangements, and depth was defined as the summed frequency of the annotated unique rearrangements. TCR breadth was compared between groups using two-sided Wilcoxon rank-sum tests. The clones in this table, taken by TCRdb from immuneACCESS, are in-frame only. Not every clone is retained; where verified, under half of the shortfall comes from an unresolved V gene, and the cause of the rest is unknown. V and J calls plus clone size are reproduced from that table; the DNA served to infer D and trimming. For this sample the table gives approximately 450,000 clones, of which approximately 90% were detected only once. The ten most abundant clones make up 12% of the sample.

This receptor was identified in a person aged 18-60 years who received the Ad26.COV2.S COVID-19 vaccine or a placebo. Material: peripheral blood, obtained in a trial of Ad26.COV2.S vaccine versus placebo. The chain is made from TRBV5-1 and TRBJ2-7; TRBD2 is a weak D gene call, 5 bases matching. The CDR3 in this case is CASSLAGSEQYF. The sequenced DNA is TGCGCCAGCAGCTTGGCGGGAAGCGAGCAGTACTTC.